Following are 13 T cell receptor beta chains from one sample sequenced in a study of patients and donors after allogeneic stem cell transplantation. TCRdb itself ran the RT-PCR reads through MiXCR, one entry per CDR3 protein. This sample has tens of thousands of distinct CDR3 sequences, with around 5% found just once. Specimen: blood, either unsorted or a sorted T cell fraction (not recorded which). Receptors were obtained from a human donor who was either an allogeneic HSCT recipient or a stem cell or donor lymphocyte infusion donor (not recorded which). It is not recorded whose cells these are; they may come from a transplant donor.

This clonotype was seen ten or more times. This chain connects TRBV12-3 or TRBV12-4 to TRBJ2-7; 7 nucleotides align to TRBD1. After removal of 5 bases from V and 2 bases from J, the junction contained 12 bases not matched to a gene. The CDR3 consists of 16 residues. CDR3 protein: CASSKTGQVLPYEQYF. Written as DNA, the CDR3 is TGTGCCAGCAGTAAAACCGGACAGGTTCTTCCCTACGAGCAGTACTTC.

In this sample, this clonotype turned up many times. This may be a read error: a much more frequent sequence differs by one nucleotide. V and J are TRBV5-1 and TRBJ2-1; 9 positions match TRBD2. The length of the CDR3 is 15 residues. V gave up 3 bases and J gave up 0 bases; unmatched junction bases: 1. Germline loops: CDR1 SGHRS, CDR2 YFSETQ. The CDR3 protein is CASSYSGSSYNEQFF. CDR3 in DNA: TGCGCCAGCAGCTATAGCGGGAGCTCCTACAATGAGCAGTTCTTC.

This clonotype was seen at least ten times. The chain joins TRBV24-1 to TRBJ1-6; 8 bases agree with TRBD1. The trim removed 10 bases at V and 4 bases at J, leaving 17 bases unmatched. The CDR3 totals 18 residues. In germline, CDR1 is KGHDR, CDR2 SFDVKD. As DNA, the CDR3 is TGTGCCACGATTTCTGGGCCCCCGGGACAGGATTATAATTCACCCCTCCACTTT. Its protein is CATISGPPGQDYNSPLHF.

This clonotype was seen more than once but under ten times. The J gene is TRBJ2-3, the V gene TRBV5-4; 13 bases line up with TRBD2. CDR3 length: 17 amino acids. J lost 0 bases, V lost 0 bases, and 1 base had no gene match. Per germline, CDR1 SGHNT and CDR2 YYREEE (reference sequence). CDR3 nucleotides: TGTGCCAGCAGCTTGGGACTAGCGGGGGGAAGCACAGATACGCAGTATTTT. This gives the protein CASSLGLAGGSTDTQYF.

This rearrangement joins TRBV30 to TRBJ2-1; 9 positions match TRBD2. The trim removed 6 bases at V and 6 bases at J, leaving 9 bases unmatched. The CDR3 has 14 amino acids. Per germline, CDR1 GTSNPN and CDR2 SVGIG (reference sequence). CDR3 nucleotides: TGTGCCTGTATGGCAGGCGGGAGGGTCAATGAGCAGTTCTTC. This sequence encodes CACMAGGRVNEQFF.

This clonotype was seen many times. The chain is built from TRBV12-3 or TRBV12-4 and TRBJ2-5; D gene ambiguous. The V end lost 6 bases, the J end lost 2 bases, and 10 bases lay between the germline ends. The CDR3 is 13 amino acids. Here the CDR3 reads CASSLNRQETQYF. Here the CDR3 DNA reads TGTGCCAGCAGCCTCAACAGACAAGAGACCCAGTACTTC.

This clonotype has a handful of counts. This rearrangement joins TRBV5-1 to TRBJ2-5, with 7 nucleotides matching TRBD2. With V trimmed by 1 base and J by 5 bases, 8 bases remained unmatched. CDR1 is SGHRS, CDR2 YFSETQ, per germline. The CDR3 totals 15 residues. The CDR3 loop is CASSLLAEPGETQYF. DNA of the CDR3: TGCGCCAGCAGCTTGCTAGCGGAGCCCGGGGAGACCCAGTACTTC. The full variable domain, in which reference TRBV5-1 and TRBJ2-5 provide the parts outside the CDR3, is KAGVTQTPRYLIKTRGQQVTLSCSPISGHRSVSWYQQTPGQGLQFLFEYFSETQRNKGNFPGRFSGRQFSNSRSEMNVSTLELGDSALYLCASSLLAEPGETQYFGPGTRLLVL.

This clonotype was picked up many times. The chain recombines TRBV15 with TRBJ2-3, with 7 bases identical to TRBD2. The CDR3 has 14 residues. J lost 2 bases, V lost 4 bases, and 3 bases had no gene match. In germline, CDR1 is LNHNV, CDR2 YYDKDF (reference sequence). The CDR3 loop reads CATSMGGSTDTQYF. The CDR3 nucleotides read TGTGCCACCAGCATGGGAGGGTCCACAGATACGCAGTATTTT.

This clonotype was detected ten times or more. The CDR3 here is CASSEGKVRSGNTIYF. CDR3 nucleotide sequence: TGTGCCAGCAGCGAGGGGAAGGTCCGCTCTGGAAACACCATATATTTT. The J gene is TRBJ1-3, the V gene TRBV21-1; TRBD1 reflects the table's D call only, with no check against the DNA. TRBV21-1 represents a pseudogene. The CDR3 is 16 amino acids.

This clonotype showed up just a few times. The rearrangement joins TRBV4-1 to TRBJ1-1, with D possibly matching TRBD1 (6 bases). V gave up 3 bases and J gave up 0 bases, with 11 bases separating them. This CDR3 comprises 15 residues. From germline, CDR1 is MGHRA and CDR2 YSYEKL. The CDR3 coding sequence is TGCGCCAGCAGCCAGTTGGACAGTTTGAACACTGAAGCTTTCTTT. Residues: CASSQLDSLNTEAFF.

This clonotype was counted at least ten times. V gene TRBV9 combines with J gene TRBJ2-2, with D unclear. The germline gives CDR1 SGDLS, CDR2 YYNGEE. The CDR3 is 12 amino acids. Trimming removed 0 bases at V and 6 bases at J, with 3 bases between. The CDR3 region is CASSVVAGELFF. The CDR3 DNA sequence: TGTGCCAGCAGCGTAGTGGCCGGGGAGCTGTTTTTT.

Many counts were recorded for this clonotype. The rearrangement links TRBV25-1 to TRBJ2-1, with 13 bases fitting TRBD2. Germline loops: CDR1 MGHDK, CDR2 SYGVNS. The CDR3 has 15 amino acids. Losses at the gene ends were 3 bases for V and 6 bases for J; bases not matched to a gene: 2. CDR3 bases: TGTGCCAGCAGTGATACTAGCGGGAGGGGCAATGAGCAGTTCTTC. This sequence encodes CASSDTSGRGNEQFF. The whole variable domain, filled in from reference TRBV25-1 and TRBJ2-1, reads EADIYQTPRYLVIGTGKKITLECSQTMGHDKMYWYQQDPGMELHLIHYSYGVNSTEKGDLSSESTVSRIRTEHFPLTLESARPSHTSQYLCASSDTSGRGNEQFFGPGTRLTVL.

This clonotype occurred many times. The chain employs TRBV5-1 and TRBJ2-1; TRBD1 is a possible D gene (5 bases). The germline gives CDR1 SGHRS, CDR2 YFSETQ. There are 15 residues in the CDR3. The V end lost 0 bases, the J end lost 7 bases, and 14 bases lay between the germline ends. The CDR3 DNA reads TGCGCCAGCAGCTTGGATGGTAACCCAGGGAATGAGCAGTTCTTC. Translation: CASSLDGNPGNEQFF.